Following are 6 T cell receptor beta chains from one sample sequenced in a study of shared clonotypes between healthy human individuals. Sequencing used immunoSEQ multiplex PCR; TCRdb keeps in-frame clones, though not all of them. There are some 2.4 million clones in the sample; roughly 93% occur only once, and about 0.39% lies in the top ten. The material sequenced was naive CD4+ T cells from PBMCs. Subset defined: CD45RA+ positively selected. Receptors originate from a man between 18 and 35 years old in good health. Some clones in this sample may be carry-over from other donors' samples.

This sequence joins TRBV5-5 and TRBJ2-5; 8 bases are shared with TRBD2. Germline V lookup: CDR1 SGHKS, CDR2 YYEKEE (reference sequence). Losses at the gene ends were 0 bases for V and 5 bases for J; bases not matched to a gene: 9. This CDR3 region has 16 residues. CDR3 sequence: CASSLGPTSGPETQYF. Written as DNA, the CDR3 is TGTGCCAGCAGCTTGGGGCCTACTAGCGGCCCGGAGACCCAGTACTTC.

The chain uses TRBV7-2 and TRBJ2-7, with D perhaps given as TRBD1 or TRBD2 (5 bases each). This CDR3 contains 15 residues. Germline CDR1 SGHTA, CDR2 FQGNSA. Between the trimmed V and J ends, which lost 4 bases and 9 bases, there was a span of 22 bases. The CDR3 is CASSSTGTVTLLQYF. The CDR3 coding sequence is TGTGCCAGCAGCTCTACCGGGACGGTGACGCTTTTGCAGTACTTC. Full variable domain (rest looked up from reference TRBV7-2 and TRBJ2-7): GAGVSQSPSNKVTEKGKDVELRCDPISGHTALYWYRQSLGQGLEFLIYFQGNSAPDKSGLPSDRFSAERTGGSVSTLTIQRTQQEDSAVYLCASSSTGTVTLLQYFGPGTRLTVT.

CDR3 in amino acids: CASSPLQEPQHF. CDR3 DNA: TGTGCCAGTAGCCCTCTCCAGGAGCCCCAGCATTTT. The J gene is TRBJ1-5, the V gene TRBV19; D unclear. Germline assignment: CDR1 LNHDA and CDR2 SQIVND (reference sequence). The CDR3 is made up of 12 amino acids. Trimming took off 6 bases at V and 8 bases at J, with 11 bases between the two ends.

The chain joins TRBV4-1 to TRBJ1-6, with 11 nucleotides matching TRBD1. CDR1 MGHRA and CDR2 YSYEKL come from the germline V gene. Trimming took 5 bases from V and 3 from J; bases not matched to a gene: 6. The CDR3 loop spans 17 amino acids. CDR3 coding DNA: TGCGCCAGCAGCTTCAAGGGACAGGGGGACTATAATTCACCCCTCCACTTT. Its protein product is CASSFKGQGDYNSPLHF.

The chain uses TRBV5-1 and TRBJ2-1, with TRBD2 matching 11 bases. The CDR3 runs to 15 residues. The ends lost 4 bases at V and 9 bases at J; junction bases unmatched: 9. Germline V lookup: CDR1 SGHRS, CDR2 YFSETQ. Here the CDR3 DNA reads TGCGCCAGCAGCGTACTAGCGGGAGATTTGAGTGAGCAGTTCTTC. The encoded protein is CASSVLAGDLSEQFF.

Concerning this clone: Other DNA sequences in this specimen translate into the identical CDR3. The chain uses TRBV7-9 and TRBJ2-5; possibly TRBD2 for D (5 bases). From germline, CDR1 is SEHNR and CDR2 FQNEAQ (reference sequence). This CDR3 comprises 14 residues. With 3 bases removed from V and 2 bases from J, the gap between germline ends came to 10 bases. In nucleotides, the CDR3 is TGTGCCAGCAGCTTTCAAACGGGACAAGAGACCCAGTACTTC. Translation: CASSFQTGQETQYF.